The source of this T cell receptor (beta chain) is a study of tissue T cells after allogeneic stem cell transplantation. CDR1 and CDR2 (germline): KGHPV, FQNQEV (reference sequence). Trimming removed 4 bases from V and 1 base from J; junction bases left unmatched: 0. The CDR3 sequence is 13 residues long. The table came from immunoSEQ multiplex PCR; TCRdb's copy has only in-frame clones and leaves some out. The repertoire holds thousands of clones, with roughly three fifths as singletons. Noted time point: mouse harvest day 7 after allogeneic transplant. Tail vein injection delivered 10^7 T-cell-depleted bone marrow cells and 10^6 splenic CD5+ T cells. With regard to this clone: The gene symbols are mouse symbols. The observed sequence ends 1 residue before the CDR3 terminus, with the missing tail filled in from the germline J gene.

The J gene is TRBJ1-1, the V gene TRBV26; 7 bases agree with TRBD1. Input material: spleen. The receptor was derived from a female BALB/c mouse given C57BL/6 T cells with graft-versus-host disease after an allogeneic hematopoietic cell transplant. The CDR3 sequence is CASSRTGNTEVFF. The sequenced CDR3 bases are TGTGCCAGCAGTCGGACAGGGAACACAGAAGTCTTC.